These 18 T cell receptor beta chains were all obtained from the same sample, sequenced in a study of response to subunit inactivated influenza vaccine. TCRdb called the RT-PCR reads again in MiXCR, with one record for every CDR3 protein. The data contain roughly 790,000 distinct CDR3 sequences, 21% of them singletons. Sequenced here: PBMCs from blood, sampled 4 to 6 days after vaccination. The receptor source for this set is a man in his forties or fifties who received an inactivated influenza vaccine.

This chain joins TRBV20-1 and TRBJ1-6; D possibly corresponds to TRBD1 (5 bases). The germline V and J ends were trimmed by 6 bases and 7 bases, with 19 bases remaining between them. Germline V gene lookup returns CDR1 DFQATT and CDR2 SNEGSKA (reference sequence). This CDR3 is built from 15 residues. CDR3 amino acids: CSAPSGGGVNSPLHF. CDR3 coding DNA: TGCAGTGCGCCCTCGGGGGGGGGAGTCAATTCACCCCTCCACTTT.

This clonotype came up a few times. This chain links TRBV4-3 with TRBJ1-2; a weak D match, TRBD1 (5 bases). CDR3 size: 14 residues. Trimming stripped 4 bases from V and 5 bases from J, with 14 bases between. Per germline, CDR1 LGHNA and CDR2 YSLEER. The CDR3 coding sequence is TGCGCCAGCAGCCTGGGACGGGGACCTTATGGCTACACCTTC. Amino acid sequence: CASSLGRGPYGYTF.

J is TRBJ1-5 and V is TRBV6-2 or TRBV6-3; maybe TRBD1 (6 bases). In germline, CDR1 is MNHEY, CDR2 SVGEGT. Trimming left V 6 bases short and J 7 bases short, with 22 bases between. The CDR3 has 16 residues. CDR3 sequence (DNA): TGTGCCAGCAGCTCGGCGTTTCGGGGGGCCGGGCAGCCCCAGCATTTT. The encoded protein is CASSSAFRGAGQPQHF.

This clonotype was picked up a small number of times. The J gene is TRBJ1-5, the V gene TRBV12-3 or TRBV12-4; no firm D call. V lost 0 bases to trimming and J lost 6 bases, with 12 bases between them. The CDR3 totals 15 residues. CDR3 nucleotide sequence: TGTGCCAGCAGTTTAGCGCAGAGGGATTCTCAGCCCCAGCATTTT. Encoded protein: CASSLAQRDSQPQHF.

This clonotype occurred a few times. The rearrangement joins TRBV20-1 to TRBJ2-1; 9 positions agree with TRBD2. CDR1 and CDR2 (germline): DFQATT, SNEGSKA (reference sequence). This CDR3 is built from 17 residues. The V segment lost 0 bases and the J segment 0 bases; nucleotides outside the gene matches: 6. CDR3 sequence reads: CSARDVAGDHSYNEQFF. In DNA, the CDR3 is TGCAGTGCTAGAGATGTAGCGGGGGACCACTCCTACAATGAGCAGTTCTTC.

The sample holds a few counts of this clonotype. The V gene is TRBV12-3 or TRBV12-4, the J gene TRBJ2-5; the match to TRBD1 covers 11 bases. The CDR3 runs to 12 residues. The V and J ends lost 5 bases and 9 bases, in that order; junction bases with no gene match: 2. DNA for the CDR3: TGTGCCAGCAGTCGGGACAGGGGGGCCCAGTACTTC. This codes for CASSRDRGAQYF.

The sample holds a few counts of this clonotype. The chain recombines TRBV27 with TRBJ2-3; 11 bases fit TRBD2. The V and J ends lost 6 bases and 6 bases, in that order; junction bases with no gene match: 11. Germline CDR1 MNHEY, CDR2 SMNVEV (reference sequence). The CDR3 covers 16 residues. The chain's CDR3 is CASRPLAGANWDTQYF. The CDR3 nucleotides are TGTGCCAGCAGACCACTAGCGGGAGCGAATTGGGATACGCAGTATTTT.

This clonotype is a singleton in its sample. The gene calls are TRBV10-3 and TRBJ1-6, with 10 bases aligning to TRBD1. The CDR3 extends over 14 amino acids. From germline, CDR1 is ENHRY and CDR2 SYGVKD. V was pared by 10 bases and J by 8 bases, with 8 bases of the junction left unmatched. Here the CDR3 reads CATARDRGDSPLHF. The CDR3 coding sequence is TGTGCCACAGCCCGGGACAGGGGCGATTCACCCCTCCACTTT.

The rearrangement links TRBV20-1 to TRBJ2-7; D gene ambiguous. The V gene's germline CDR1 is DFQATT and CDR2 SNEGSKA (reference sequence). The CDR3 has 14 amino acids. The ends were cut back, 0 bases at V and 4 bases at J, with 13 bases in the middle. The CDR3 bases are TGCAGTGCTAGAGATCGAATAGGGTGGTACGAGCAGTACTTC. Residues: CSARDRIGWYEQYF.

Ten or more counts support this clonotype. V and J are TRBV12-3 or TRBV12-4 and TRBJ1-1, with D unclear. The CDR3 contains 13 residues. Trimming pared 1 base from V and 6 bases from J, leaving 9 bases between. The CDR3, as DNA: TGTGCCAGCAGTTTAGGAGGTAGGGCTGAAGCTTTCTTT. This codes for CASSLGGRAEAFF.

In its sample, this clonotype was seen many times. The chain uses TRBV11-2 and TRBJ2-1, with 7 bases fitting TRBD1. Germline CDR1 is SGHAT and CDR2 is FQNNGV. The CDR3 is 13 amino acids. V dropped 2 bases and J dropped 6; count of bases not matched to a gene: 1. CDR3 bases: TGTGCCAGCAGCTTACCAGGGGGCAATGAGCAGTTCTTC. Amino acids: CASSLPGGNEQFF. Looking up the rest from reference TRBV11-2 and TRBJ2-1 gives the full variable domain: EAGVAQSPRYKIIEKRQSVAFWCNPISGHATLYWYQQILGQGPKLLIQFQNNGVVDDSQLPKDRFSAERLKGVDSTLKIQPAKLEDSAVYLCASSLPGGNEQFFGPGTRLTVL.

The CDR3 loop reads CASSSPLGQGVKNTEAFF. The CDR3 DNA reads TGTGCCAGCAGTTCCCCTTTGGGACAGGGGGTCAAAAACACTGAAGCTTTCTTT. This chain connects TRBV12-3 or TRBV12-4 to TRBJ1-1, with 11 bases fitting TRBD1. CDR3 size: 18 residues. The V and J ends lost 4 bases and 2 bases, in that order; junction bases with no gene match: 12.

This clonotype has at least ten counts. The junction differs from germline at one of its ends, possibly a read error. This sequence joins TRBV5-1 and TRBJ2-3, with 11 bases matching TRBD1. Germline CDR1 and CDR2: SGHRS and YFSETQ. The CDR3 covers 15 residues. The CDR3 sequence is CASSPGTGGTDTQYF. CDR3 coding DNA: TGTGCCAGCAGTCCCGGGACAGGGGGAACAGATACGCAGTATTTT.

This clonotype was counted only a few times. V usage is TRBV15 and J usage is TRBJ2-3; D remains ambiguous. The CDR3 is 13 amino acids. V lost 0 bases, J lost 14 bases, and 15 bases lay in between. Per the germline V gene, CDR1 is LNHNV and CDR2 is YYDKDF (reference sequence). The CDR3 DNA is TGTGCCACCAGCAGAGATGAACGGCCTCACCCGTATTTT. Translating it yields CATSRDERPHPYF.

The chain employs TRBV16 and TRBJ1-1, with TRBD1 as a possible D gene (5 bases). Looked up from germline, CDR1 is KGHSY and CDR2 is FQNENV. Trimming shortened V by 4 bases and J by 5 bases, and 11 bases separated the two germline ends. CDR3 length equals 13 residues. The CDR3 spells CASSLQRGTEAFF. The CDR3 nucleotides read TGTGCCAGCAGCCTCCAACGGGGGACTGAAGCTTTCTTT.

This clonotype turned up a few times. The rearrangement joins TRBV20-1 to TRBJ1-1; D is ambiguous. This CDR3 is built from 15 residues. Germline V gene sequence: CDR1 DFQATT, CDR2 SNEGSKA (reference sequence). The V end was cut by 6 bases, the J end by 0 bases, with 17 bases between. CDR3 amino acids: CSAPSLSKLNTEAFF. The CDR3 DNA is TGCAGTGCACCCTCTCTGAGCAAACTGAACACTGAAGCTTTCTTT.

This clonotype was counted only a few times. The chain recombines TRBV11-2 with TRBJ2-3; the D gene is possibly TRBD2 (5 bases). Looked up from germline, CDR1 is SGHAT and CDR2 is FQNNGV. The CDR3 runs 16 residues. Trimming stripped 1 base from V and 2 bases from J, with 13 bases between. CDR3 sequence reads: CASSLVAGLITDTQYF. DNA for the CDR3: TGTGCCAGCAGCTTAGTGGCAGGACTTATCACAGATACGCAGTATTTT.

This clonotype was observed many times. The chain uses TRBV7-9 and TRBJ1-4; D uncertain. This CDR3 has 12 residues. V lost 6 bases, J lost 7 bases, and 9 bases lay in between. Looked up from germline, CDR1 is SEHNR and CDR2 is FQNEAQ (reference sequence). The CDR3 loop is CASSFSGEKLFF. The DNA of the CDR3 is TGTGCCAGCAGTTTCAGCGGTGAAAAACTGTTTTTT.